These T cell receptor beta chains were read from a single sample in a study of spatial heterogeneity in lung cancer. One entry per CDR3 protein, called by TCRdb with MiXCR from the 5' RACE reads. This table holds roughly 3,000 distinct CDR3 sequences, roughly 12% found once. This material consisted of lung tumor tissue, taken at surgery. The receptor source for this set is a male donor with early-stage non-small cell lung cancer. Both conserved end residues are part of each CDR3. D genes are given only for firm matches. For some rows the clone size is stated as once, few or many, or as a class when expanded; others skip it.

TRBD2 | TRBJ2-1 | TRBV4-3 | medium-sized | TGCGCCAGCAGCCAAGGCCTAGCGGGGGGGCGCCAGTTCTTC | CASSQGLAGGRQFF
TRBD1 | TRBJ2-5 | TRBV10-3 | medium-sized | TGTGCCATCAGCCCGGACAGGGTAGGGCAAGAGACCCAGTACTTC | CAISPDRVGQETQYF
- | TRBJ2-7 | TRBV6-2/TRBV6-3 | many | TGTGCCAGCAGTTACGGAAACTCCTACGAGCAGTACTTC | CASSYGNSYEQYF
- | TRBJ2-3 | TRBV29-1 | medium-sized | TGCAGCGTTGGAGTGGTTGATACGCAGTATTTT | CSVGVVDTQYF
- | TRBJ2-3 | TRBV19 | - | TGTGCCAGTAGTATAGGCCGACTAGGTGATACGCAGTATTTT | CASSIGRLGDTQYF
TRBD2 | TRBJ2-4 | TRBV7-9 | few | TGTGCCAGCAGCACCTACCAGGGAGGCGGGAGGGTTCAGTACTTC | CASSTYQGGGRVQYF
TRBD2 | TRBJ2-4 | TRBV6-2/TRBV6-3 | medium-sized | TGTGCCAGCAGTGCACATACTAGCGGGGGGCTCATTCAGTACTTC | CASSAHTSGGLIQYF
- | TRBJ1-1 | TRBV13 | medium-sized | TGTGCCAGCAGAACTAACACTGAAGCTTTCTTT | CASRTNTEAFF
TRBD1 | TRBJ1-3 | TRBV28 | - | TGTGCCAGCACCTCAGGGGGCTCCGGAAACACCATATATTTT | CASTSGGSGNTIYF
- | TRBJ2-6 | TRBV7-2 | few | TGTGCCAGCAGCTCGTTAGGGGCCAACGTCCTGACTTTC | CASSSLGANVLTF
- | TRBJ2-7 | TRBV20-1 | medium-sized | TGCAGTGCTAGAGACGTGAAGGCAGGATGGGAGCAGTACTTC | CSARDVKAGWEQYF
TRBD1 | TRBJ1-5 | TRBV4-3 | once | TGCGCCAGCAGCCAAGATGTGACAGGGAGGAGTCAGCCCCAGCATTTT | CASSQDVTGRSQPQHF
TRBD2 | TRBJ2-1 | TRBV9 | many | TGTGCCAGCAGCGTCCGGGACTACTTATACAATGAGCAGTTCTTC | CASSVRDYLYNEQFF
- | TRBJ1-1 | TRBV9 | medium-sized | TGTGCCAGCAGTCGATACCCGACAGTCACTGAAGCTTTCTTT | CASSRYPTVTEAFF
TRBD1 | TRBJ2-7 | TRBV5-1 | - | TGCGCCAGCAGAATGACAGGGGGAACCGAGCAGTACTTC | CASRMTGGTEQYF
TRBD1 | TRBJ1-5 | TRBV18 | medium-sized | TGTGCCAGCTCACCGGGACAGAATAGCAATCAGCCCCAGCATTTT | CASSPGQNSNQPQHF
TRBD1 | TRBJ2-2 | TRBV2 | - | TGTGCCAGCAGGGAATCGACAGGGGCCGGGGAGCTGTTTTTT | CASRESTGAGELFF
- | TRBJ2-2 | TRBV7-9 | - | TGTGCCAGCAGGCTAGGACAGAACACCGGGGAGCTGTTTTTT | CASRLGQNTGELFF
- | TRBJ1-6 | TRBV7-8 | medium-sized | TGTGCCAGCAGCCTAGGGGACTCACCCCTCCACTTT | CASSLGDSPLHF
- | TRBJ2-2 | TRBV30 | once | TGTGCCTGGAGTGTGGCCAGGAACACCGGGGAGCTGTTTTTT | CAWSVARNTGELFF
TRBD1 | TRBJ2-7 | TRBV3-1 | - | TGTGCCAGCAGCCGGGGGACAGCTTACGAGCAGTACTTC | CASSRGTAYEQYF
TRBD2 | TRBJ2-1 | TRBV5-1 | medium-sized | TGCGCCAGCAGGCGGGGGACGAAAAATGAGCAGTTCTTC | CASRRGTKNEQFF